Listed here are 28 T cell receptor beta chains from one sample, sequenced in a study of cytomegalovirus exposure and HLA in healthy donors. In the PCR, 60 Vbeta and 13 Jbeta primers were used. Clones were sequenced by immunoSEQ multiplex PCR, and TCRdb holds only the in-frame ones, with some missing. The table includes some 110,000 clones, around 80% detected once. Sequencing used PBMCs. These receptors came from a woman aged 40 to 49 in good health and CMV-seronegative.

V and J are TRBV7-3 and TRBJ2-3; a possible D gene is TRBD2 (5 bases). The CDR3 contains 13 residues. Germline V gene sequence: CDR1 SGHTA, CDR2 FQGTGA. V dropped 5 bases and J dropped 3 bases, with 9 bases sitting between them. CDR3: CASSPRGTDTQYF. For the CDR3, the DNA is TGTGCCAGCAGCCCTAGAGGGACAGATACGCAGTATTTT.

The V gene is TRBV9, the J gene TRBJ1-2, with D unresolved. CDR1 is SGDLS, CDR2 YYNGEE, per germline. V lost 0 bases to trimming and J lost 3 bases, with 21 bases between them. The CDR3 is made up of 18 amino acids. Here the CDR3 DNA reads TGTGCCAGCAGCGTAGAGTCCGGTTTTTTCGTGTCGGACTATGGCTACACCTTC. It encodes CASSVESGFFVSDYGYTF. The variable domain in full, with the rest retrieved from reference TRBV9 and TRBJ1-2, is DSGVTQTPKHLITATGQRVTLRCSPRSGDLSVYWYQQSLDQGLQFLIQYYNGEERAKGNILERFSAQQFPDLHSELNLSSLELGDSALYFCASSVESGFFVSDYGYTFGSGTRLTVV.

This clone was detected a few times. The rearrangement links TRBV6-1 to TRBJ2-2, with a tentative D call TRBD2 (5 bases). CDR1 and CDR2 from the germline V gene are MNHNS and SASEGT. V shed 8 bases and J shed 5 bases, with 12 bases lying between them. The CDR3 runs to 13 residues. The CDR3 DNA reads TGTGCCAGCGGAGGCCTTAGAACCGGGGAGCTGTTTTTT. Translating it yields CASGGLRTGELFF.

The chain has TRBV10-3 and TRBJ2-7, with a possible D match to TRBD1 (6 bases). The V and J ends lost 10 bases and 2 bases respectively, with 18 bases between them. The CDR3 covers 14 residues. Germline-derived CDR1 and CDR2 are ENHRY and SYGVKD. The DNA of the CDR3 is TGTGCCACCACACGAGGGGGTCGGACCTACGAGCAGTACTTC. It specifies CATTRGGRTYEQYF.

This chain joins TRBV15 and TRBJ2-2; no definite D call. Trimming pared 0 bases from V and 4 bases from J, leaving 15 bases between. The CDR3 has 17 residues. Germline lookup yields CDR1 LNHNV and CDR2 YYDKDF (reference sequence). CDR3: CATSRDLFGEVTGELFF. CDR3 DNA sequence: TGTGCCACCAGCAGAGATTTATTCGGAGAAGTCACCGGGGAGCTGTTTTTT.

The chain has TRBV9 and TRBJ1-2; 9 bases match TRBD1. The CDR3 is 16 residues long. Germline trimming cut 2 bases from V and 4 bases from J; bases unmatched to any gene: 9. The V gene's germline CDR1 is SGDLS and CDR2 YYNGEE. The CDR3 bases are TGTGCCAGCAGCGTTGACCGGGACAGGGACGTCTATGGCTACACCTTC. It translates to CASSVDRDRDVYGYTF.

V usage is TRBV27 and J usage is TRBJ1-5; maybe TRBD1 (5 bases). Germline loops: CDR1 MNHEY, CDR2 SMNVEV (reference sequence). The CDR3 has 14 residues. The V end lost 3 bases, the J end lost 4 bases, and 10 bases lay between the germline ends. CDR3 nucleotide sequence: TGTGCCAGCAGTTTCTCAGGGATAAATCAGCCCCAGCATTTT. This translates into CASSFSGINQPQHF.

The J gene is TRBJ2-1, the V gene TRBV7-9, with 7 bases lining up with TRBD2. Germline CDR1 is SEHNR and CDR2 is FQNEAQ (reference sequence). V gave up 5 bases and J gave up 2 bases; unmatched junction bases: 6. The length of the CDR3 is 15 residues. The CDR3 sequence is CASSLSGATYNEQFF. The CDR3 DNA reads as TGTGCCAGCAGCCTCAGCGGGGCCACCTACAATGAGCAGTTCTTC. The full variable domain, in which reference TRBV7-9 and TRBJ2-1 provide the parts outside the CDR3, is DTGVSQNPRHKITKRGQNVTFRCDPISEHNRLYWYRQTLGQGPEFLTYFQNEAQLEKSRLLSDRFSAERPKGSFSTLEIQRTEQGDSAMYLCASSLSGATYNEQFFGPGTRLTVL.

The chain combines TRBV7-9 with TRBJ2-1; 8 bases map to TRBD2. There are 13 residues in the CDR3. The V gene's germline CDR1 is SEHNR and CDR2 FQNEAQ (reference sequence). With V trimmed by 4 bases and J by 6 bases, 2 bases remained unmatched. As DNA, the CDR3 is TGTGCCAGCAGCTCTGGGACTAGCAATGAGCAGTTCTTC. This translates into CASSSGTSNEQFF.

The chain carries TRBV15 and TRBJ2-3, with 7 bases fitting TRBD2. The germline V gene has CDR1 LNHNV and CDR2 YYDKDF (reference sequence). The V gene end was trimmed by 0 bases and the J gene end by 2 bases; junction bases not matched to a gene: 5. The CDR3 length is 16 residues. Here the CDR3 DNA reads TGTGCCACCAGCAGAGAAGGGAGGGCCGCCACAGATACGCAGTATTTT. It codes for CATSREGRAATDTQYF.

The V and J genes are TRBV2 and TRBJ2-2, with TRBD2 matching over 8 bases. The V segment lost 8 bases and the J segment 6 bases; nucleotides outside the gene matches: 11. Germline V gives CDR1 SNHLY, CDR2 FYNNEI. This CDR3 has 15 amino acids. CDR3 DNA sequence: TGTGCCAGCGATTCCGGGACTAGAGGACCCGGGGAGCTGTTTTTT. Translating gives CASDSGTRGPGELFF.

The chain is built from TRBV28 and TRBJ2-6; tentatively, D is TRBD2 (6 bases). V gave up 4 bases and J gave up 4 bases, with 14 bases separating them. The CDR3 loop spans 16 amino acids. The germline V gene encodes CDR1 MDHEN and CDR2 SYDVKM. The CDR3 DNA sequence: TGTGCCAGCAGTTGGGGGGACCCCTCCGGGGCCAACGTCCTGACTTTC. It encodes CASSWGDPSGANVLTF.

This chain links TRBV5-4 with TRBJ2-3, with D hard to call. V gave up 0 bases and J gave up 7 bases, with 12 bases separating them. CDR3 length: 14 residues. Germline CDR1 is SGHNT and CDR2 is YYREEE (reference sequence). CDR3 DNA sequence: TGTGCCAGCAGCTTGGCGGCTAGTGTGAATACGCAGTATTTT. Encoded protein: CASSLAASVNTQYF.

This sequence joins TRBV28 and TRBJ2-5, with D perhaps TRBD1 (6 bases). Trimming removed 8 bases at V and 2 bases at J, with 18 bases between. The germline V gene has CDR1 MDHEN and CDR2 SYDVKM. This CDR3 has 15 residues. The CDR3 sequence: CASGGWGATQETQYF. The CDR3 coding sequence is TGTGCCAGCGGGGGCTGGGGTGCAACACAAGAGACCCAGTACTTC.

The chain uses TRBV6-6 and TRBJ1-2; D is unresolved. There are 13 residues in the CDR3. Germline V gene sequence: CDR1 MNHNY, CDR2 SVGAGI (reference sequence). The V end was cut by 6 bases, the J end by 1 base, with 9 bases between. The CDR3 DNA reads as TGTGCCAGCAGACCGGGTCGTAACTATGGCTACACCTTC. Its protein is CASRPGRNYGYTF.

This clone has just a few counts. The V call is TRBV6-1, the J call TRBJ1-5; D possibly corresponds to TRBD1 (5 bases). The germline V gene encodes CDR1 MNHNS and CDR2 SASEGT. This CDR3 is built from 15 residues. V lost 2 bases and J 5 bases, leaving 13 bases between the germline ends. The CDR3 nucleotides read TGTGCCAGCAGTGAATATGGCAGGGCCTATCAGCCCCAGCATTTT. This translates into CASSEYGRAYQPQHF.

This chain connects TRBV27 to TRBJ2-1; 9 bases agree with TRBD1. J gave up 3 bases and V 4 bases, and 4 bases lay outside the gene matches. The germline gives CDR1 MNHEY, CDR2 SMNVEV (reference sequence). CDR3 length: 15 amino acids. Here the CDR3 reads CASSYGTGFYNEQFF. CDR3 bases: TGTGCCAGCAGTTACGGGACAGGGTTCTACAATGAGCAGTTCTTC.

This sequence joins TRBV7-9 and TRBJ1-2, with 8 bases identical to TRBD1. This CDR3 has 15 residues. Unmatched junction bases numbered 8, after V lost 1 base and J lost 7 bases. The germline V gene has CDR1 SEHNR and CDR2 FQNEAQ (reference sequence). Written as DNA, the CDR3 is TGTGCCAGCAGCTTAGGCCCTCAGGGGGCGAGTGGCTACACCTTC. Its translation is CASSLGPQGASGYTF. The entire variable domain, with the rest obtained from reference TRBV7-9 and TRBJ1-2, is as follows: DTGVSQNPRHKITKRGQNVTFRCDPISEHNRLYWYRQTLGQGPEFLTYFQNEAQLEKSRLLSDRFSAERPKGSFSTLEIQRTEQGDSAMYLCASSLGPQGASGYTFGSGTRLTVV.

This clone was picked up a small number of times. The CDR3 DNA reads TGTGCCAGTAGGCGGAAGCCCCAAGAGACCCAGTACTTC. Its translation: CASRRKPQETQYF. This sequence joins TRBV19 and TRBJ2-5; D remains ambiguous. V was trimmed by 6 bases and J by 1 base, leaving 9 bases between them. CDR1 and CDR2 from the germline V gene are LNHDA and SQIVND (reference sequence). The CDR3 loop spans 13 amino acids.

As regards this clone: Other DNA sequences from this sample encode an identical CDR3 as well. The V gene is TRBV7-3, the J gene TRBJ1-1; no definite D call. The ends were cut back, 4 bases at V and 0 bases at J, with 6 bases in the middle. Germline CDR1 reads SGHTA; CDR2 reads FQGTGA. This CDR3 has 13 residues. CDR3 coding DNA: TGTGCCAGCAGCTCGCAGATGAACACTGAAGCTTTCTTT. Protein: CASSSQMNTEAFF.

The genes are TRBV27 and TRBJ2-3, with TRBD2 matching over 7 bases. The CDR3 spans 19 residues. Germline assignment: CDR1 MNHEY and CDR2 SMNVEV (reference sequence). After removal of 0 bases from V and 0 bases from J, the junction contained 12 bases not matched to a gene. CDR3 in amino acids: CASSLSPPISGWSTDTQYF. The CDR3 nucleotides are TGTGCCAGCAGTTTATCGCCACCGATTAGCGGGTGGAGCACAGATACGCAGTATTTT.

This clone was seen a single time. The gene calls are TRBV27 and TRBJ1-2, with D possibly TRBD1 on 5 matching bases. The CDR3 has 13 amino acids. The V and J ends lost 7 bases and 4 bases respectively, with 13 bases between them. In germline, CDR1 is MNHEY, CDR2 SMNVEV (reference sequence). The CDR3 spells CASIGRGAYGYTF. The DNA of the CDR3 is TGTGCCAGCATAGGGCGCGGGGCCTATGGCTACACCTTC.

Worth noting for this clone: An end of the junction does not agree with germline; a read error may underlie this. V gene TRBV7-7 combines with J gene TRBJ2-7; TRBD2 might be the D (5 bases). The CDR3 is made up of 13 amino acids. Germline CDR1 reads SSHAT; CDR2 reads FNYEAQ (reference sequence). CDR3 DNA sequence: TGTGCTAGCAGCCTAGACCTCCGGGGCGAGCAGTACTTC. This codes for CASSLDLRGEQYF.

This chain uses TRBV28 with TRBJ1-2; D not resolved. Germline CDR1 and CDR2: MDHEN and SYDVKM. The V gene lost 4 bases and the J gene lost 3 bases, with 6 bases spanning the gap. This CDR3 has 12 amino acids. CDR3 bases: TGTGCCAGCAGTTGGGCCTACTATGGCTACACCTTC. It is translated as CASSWAYYGYTF.

This clone showed up just once. The V call is TRBV7-8, the J call TRBJ1-4, with D possibly TRBD1 on 6 matching bases. Between the trimmed V and J ends, which lost 5 bases and 8 bases, there was a span of 15 bases. Germline V gene data show CDR1 as SGHVS and CDR2 as FQNEAQ. This CDR3 comprises 14 residues. CDR3 DNA sequence: TGTGCCAGCAGCCCACAGGGATTTCAGGAAAAACTGTTTTTT. Its translation: CASSPQGFQEKLFF.

The rearrangement joins TRBV11-2 to TRBJ2-1; D ambiguous. Trimming cost V 3 bases and J 8 bases, with 14 bases left between them. Germline V CDR1 and CDR2: SGHAT, FQNNGV. The CDR3 runs 14 residues. CDR3 coding DNA: TGTGCCAGCAGCTTCTCGAGCCGTCGGGATGAGCAGTTCTTC. Its protein product is CASSFSSRRDEQFF.

This chain links TRBV9 with TRBJ2-5, with 8 bases identical to TRBD1. V shed 5 bases, J shed 2 bases, and the junction held 5 bases outside the gene matches. Germline V lookup: CDR1 SGDLS, CDR2 YYNGEE. CDR3 size: 14 residues. CDR3 DNA: TGTGCCAGCAGTAGATGGACAGGGCAAGAGACCCAGTACTTC. This encodes CASSRWTGQETQYF.

The rearrangement uses TRBV19 and TRBJ2-1, with D unresolved. V lost 6 bases and J lost 6, with 12 bases in between. Germline CDR1 reads LNHDA; CDR2 reads SQIVND (reference sequence). CDR3 size: 13 residues. CDR3 loop: CASSAYNGNEQFF. The CDR3, as DNA: TGTGCCAGTAGCGCGTATAATGGCAATGAGCAGTTCTTC.